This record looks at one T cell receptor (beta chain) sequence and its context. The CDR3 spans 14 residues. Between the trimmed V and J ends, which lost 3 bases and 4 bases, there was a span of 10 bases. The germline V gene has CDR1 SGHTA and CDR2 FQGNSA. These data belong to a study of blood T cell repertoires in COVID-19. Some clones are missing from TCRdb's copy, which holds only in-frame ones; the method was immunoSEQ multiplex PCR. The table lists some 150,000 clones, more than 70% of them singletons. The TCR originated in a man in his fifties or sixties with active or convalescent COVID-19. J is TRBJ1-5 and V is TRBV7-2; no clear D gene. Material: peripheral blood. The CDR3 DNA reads TGTGCCAGCAGCTTCAACCTTAGAAATCAGCCCCAGCATTTT. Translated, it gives CASSFNLRNQPQHF.